This TCR beta chain is drawn from a study of T cells after yellow fever vaccination. TCRdb processed the 5' RACE reads anew with MiXCR; each CDR3 protein has one entry. The profile shows 620,000 or so distinct CDR3 sequences, about 12% of them singletons. CDR1 and CDR2 from the germline V gene are SGDLS and YYNGEE. The V and J ends lost 2 bases and 3 bases respectively, with 15 bases between them. The CDR3 is 15 amino acids. The material was PBMCs, obtained on the day of the yellow fever booster vaccination. V gene TRBV9 combines with J gene TRBJ2-7, with no clear D. The TCR comes from a man younger than 40 who received the YFV17D yellow fever vaccine. The CDR3 sequence: CASSVDGRPNYEQYF. The CDR3 nucleotides read TGTGCCAGCAGCGTTGACGGACGCCCTAACTACGAGCAGTACTTC.